The entry that follows covers one T cell receptor beta chain sequence. Its target is unknown. This sample is drawn from a study of T cell responses to AZD1222 COVID-19 vaccine. Whole-study results and caveats: With two AZD1222 doses given, Spike-specific TCR breadth and depth both rose. There were mostly white British donors and more females than males, and clonal diversity was possibly underestimated. The study identified only six AZD1222 recipients as seropositive at baseline. The study found vaccine-associated CD4 TCRs spanning spike, dominant at 160-218 and 743-854.

Measured with immunoSEQ multiplex PCR; TCRdb has only the in-frame clones, and not every one. The sample has roughly 180,000 clones, almost 90% seen once. CDR3 length: 15 amino acids. CDR1 is SGDLS and CDR2 is YYNGEE in the germline V gene. V was pared by 3 bases and J by 4 bases, with 17 bases between. This chain connects TRBV9 to TRBJ2-7; possibly TRBD2 for D (6 bases). This clonotype was obtained from an adult in good health. The material was peripheral blood, obtained on day 0 of AZD1222 vaccination. The CDR3 DNA reads as TGTGCCAGCAGCGCTTTGGGGGACTCAACTTACGAGCAGTACTTC. Translating gives CASSALGDSTYEQYF.